This T cell receptor (beta chain) appears in the sequencing data of a study of breast tumors, draining lymph nodes, adjacent tissues (dated by TCRdb to about 2016). Context from the whole study: In breast cancer patients, the study compared the TCR beta repertoires of tumor, adjacent nontumor tissue and axillary lymph nodes. In human breast cancer, the study set out to evaluate how tumor, surrounding tissue and draining lymph node repertoires relate to one another and whether T cells may move between these sites. General study outcomes and caveats: The conclusion that tumor T cells originate in lymph nodes was framed as consistent with a hypothesis rather than directly demonstrated. Tumor and nontumor tissue repertoires were found to be significantly more similar in luminal-like than in basal-like breast cancer. T-cell repertoire diversity in tumors was found to be lower than in lymph nodes but higher than in nontumor tissue, and preferential V and J gene usage was observed. The data were judged consistent with most tumor T cells deriving from the lymph node and then expanding within tumor tissue.

The listed sequencing device is Illumina HiSeq 2000. TCR beta chain libraries were generated through multiplex PCR amplification. High-throughput sequencing was used to analyze the amplified TCR beta chain products. In-frame beta chains were kept once TCRdb had trimmed the public reads at Q25 with fastp and called clones with MiXCR. For every CDR3 protein sequence, its rows merge into one entry that carries the most common genes and DNA. The sample records roughly 120,000 distinct CDR3 sequences, just under 20% of which are singletons. The biggest ten clones account for roughly 3.5% of the sample. Inclusive of the bounding cysteine and phenylalanine, the CDR3 is 14 residues long. Solely the CDR3 DNA is kept, with 42 bases framed from the first base. V was cut back by 6 bases and J by 0 bases, leaving a gap of 12 bases between them. Taken from the germline V gene (reference sequence), the CDR1 and CDR2 loops are DFQATT and SNEGSKA.

The table lists this clonotype with many counts. The antigen it binds to is not known. The input lacks base qualities; no much larger clone sits a single base away. The axillary draining lymph nodes of breast cancer patients were the source of the lymph node samples. The sequenced sample was axillary lymph node tissue. The TCR comes from a female donor with breast cancer. Some clones in this sample may be carry-over from other donors' samples. The chain couples TRBV20-1 to TRBJ2-1, and possibly TRBD2, on 5 matching bases. The bases are TGCAGTGCCATAGCGCCCAGCTCCTACAATGAGCAGTTCTTC. Its coded protein is CSAIAPSSYNEQFF.